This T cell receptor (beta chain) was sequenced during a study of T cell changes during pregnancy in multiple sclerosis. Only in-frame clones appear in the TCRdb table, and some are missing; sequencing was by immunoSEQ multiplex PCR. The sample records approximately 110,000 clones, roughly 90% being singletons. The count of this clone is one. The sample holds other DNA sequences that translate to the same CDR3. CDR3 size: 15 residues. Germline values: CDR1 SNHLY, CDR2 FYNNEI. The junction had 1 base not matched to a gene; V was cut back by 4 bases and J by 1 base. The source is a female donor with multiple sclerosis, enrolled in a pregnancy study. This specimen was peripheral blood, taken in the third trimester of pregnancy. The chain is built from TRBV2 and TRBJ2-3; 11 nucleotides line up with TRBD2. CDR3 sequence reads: CASSALAGGTDTQYF. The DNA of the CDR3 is TGTGCCAGCAGTGCACTAGCGGGAGGCACAGATACGCAGTATTTT.